Each of the 13 T cell receptor beta chains below was sequenced from the same sample in a study of Tregs in tolerant kidney transplant recipients. Related graft donors supplied nonmyeloablative bone marrow transplants, and mixed chimerism was transient. TCRdb's table, derived via immunoSEQ multiplex PCR, lists solely in-frame clones and lacks some. The sample lists approximately 82,000 clones; roughly 93% were seen once. Sample: CD4+ T cells from blood (PBMCs), taken 12 months after the transplant. The source is a human patient who received a combined kidney and bone marrow transplant. A share of the T cells may be of graft donor origin.

The chain has TRBV9 and TRBJ2-3; TRBD2 aligns across 7 bases. Unmatched junction bases numbered 8, after V lost 0 bases and J lost 1 base. CDR1 and CDR2 (germline): SGDLS, YYNGEE. The CDR3 extends over 17 amino acids. CDR3 protein: CASSVGTSAEGTDTQYF. The CDR3 DNA reads TGTGCCAGCAGCGTAGGTACTAGCGCGGAGGGCACAGATACGCAGTATTTT.

The V gene is TRBV19, the J gene TRBJ1-1; D uncertain. The V gene's germline CDR1 is LNHDA and CDR2 SQIVND (reference sequence). There are 13 residues in the CDR3. V lost 5 bases to trimming and J lost 2 bases, with 9 bases between them. The CDR3 loop reads CASSVTRNTEAFF. CDR3 coding DNA: TGTGCCAGTAGTGTAACAAGAAACACTGAAGCTTTCTTT.

The chain carries TRBV7-9 and TRBJ2-7, with 11 nucleotides matching TRBD2. Germline CDR1 SEHNR, CDR2 FQNEAQ (reference sequence). This CDR3 has 15 amino acids. J was trimmed by 5 bases and V by 0 bases; bases with no gene match: 3. For the CDR3, the DNA is TGTGCCAGCAGCTTAGCACTAGCGGGAGTCAACGAGCAGTACTTC. This encodes CASSLALAGVNEQYF.

The rearrangement links TRBV4-3 to TRBJ2-2; D is perhaps TRBD1 (6 bases). The CDR3 contains 16 residues. V gave up 1 base and J gave up 3 bases, with 12 bases separating them. The V gene's germline CDR1 is LGHNA and CDR2 YSLEER. The DNA of the CDR3 is TGCGCCAGCAGCCAAGTATCAGGGGCGTACACCGGGGAGCTGTTTTTT. Translating it yields CASSQVSGAYTGELFF.

The J gene is TRBJ2-3, the V gene TRBV25-1; possible D gene TRBD2, 6 bases. This CDR3 region has 13 residues. V lost 3 bases and J lost 3, with 7 bases in between. The germline gives CDR1 MGHDK, CDR2 SYGVNS. CDR3 nucleotide sequence: TGTGCCAGCAGTGAGCGGGGAACAGATACGCAGTATTTT. It encodes CASSERGTDTQYF.

This chain links TRBV27 with TRBJ1-5, with a tentative D call TRBD1 (5 bases). The CDR3 consists of 14 residues. Germline loops: CDR1 MNHEY, CDR2 SMNVEV (reference sequence). V was cut by 4 bases and J by 8 bases, with 15 bases left in between. This CDR3 is CASSWIGQMEPQHF. Written as DNA, the CDR3 is TGTGCCAGCAGTTGGATAGGACAAATGGAGCCCCAGCATTTT.

This sequence joins TRBV19 and TRBJ1-5, with D possibly matching TRBD1 (5 bases). Germline V lookup: CDR1 LNHDA, CDR2 SQIVND (reference sequence). V lost 6 bases and J 2 bases, leaving 14 bases between the germline ends. The length of the CDR3 is 15 residues. CDR3 loop: CASRRDGWRNQPQHF. The DNA of the CDR3 is TGTGCCAGTAGGCGGGACGGCTGGCGCAATCAGCCCCAGCATTTT.

The rearrangement uses TRBV5-4 and TRBJ2-7; 13 bases fit TRBD2. Germline V gene lookup returns CDR1 SGHNT and CDR2 YYREEE (reference sequence). J lost 2 bases, V lost 1 base, and 3 bases had no gene match. CDR3 length: 16 amino acids. In nucleotides, the CDR3 is TGTGCCAGCAGCTTGCGGACTAGCGGGAGCACCTACGAGCAGTACTTC. Its protein product is CASSLRTSGSTYEQYF. Full variable domain (missing parts from reference TRBV5-4 and TRBJ2-7): ETGVTQSPTHLIKTRGQQVTLRCSSQSGHNTVSWYQQALGQGPQFIFQYYREEENGRGNFPPRFSGLQFPNYSSELNVNALELDDSALYLCASSLRTSGSTYEQYFGPGTRLTVT.

The chain has TRBV15 and TRBJ1-2, with TRBD1 identical over 8 bases. The CDR3 totals 13 residues. Germline trimming cut 8 bases from V and 3 bases from J; bases unmatched to any gene: 5. Germline CDR1 is LNHNV and CDR2 is YYDKDF (reference sequence). CDR3 nucleotide sequence: TGTGCCACCTCTAAGGACAGGGACTATGGCTACACCTTC. Protein sequence: CATSKDRDYGYTF.

The chain is built from TRBV27 and TRBJ1-1; perhaps TRBD1 as D (5 bases). The germline V gene encodes CDR1 MNHEY and CDR2 SMNVEV (reference sequence). Trimming took 6 bases from V and 2 from J, leaving 19 bases between them. The CDR3 length is 16 residues. The CDR3 protein is CASRLFGGGTNTEAFF. In nucleotides, the CDR3 is TGTGCCAGCAGGCTATTTGGAGGAGGGACCAACACTGAAGCTTTCTTT.

This clone appeared once. J is TRBJ2-1 and V is TRBV7-9; possibly TRBD2 for D (6 bases). CDR1 is SEHNR and CDR2 is FQNEAQ in the germline V gene (reference sequence). This CDR3 has 17 residues. Trimming shortened V by 0 bases and J by 0 bases, and 12 bases separated the two germline ends. The chain's CDR3 is CASSLAQASDSYNEQFF. CDR3 coding DNA: TGTGCCAGCAGCTTAGCGCAGGCTAGCGACTCCTACAATGAGCAGTTCTTC.

The chain is built from TRBV5-4 and TRBJ2-3; 7 nucleotides agree with TRBD1. There are 13 residues in the CDR3. Germline V gene lookup returns CDR1 SGHNT and CDR2 YYREEE (reference sequence). V was clipped by 3 bases and J by 5 bases; unmatched bases: 3. This chain's CDR3 is CASSSDRQDTQYF. DNA for the CDR3: TGTGCCAGCAGCTCGGACAGGCAAGATACGCAGTATTTT.

This clone turned up a few times. The chain uses TRBV5-4 and TRBJ1-4, with TRBD1 matching over 7 bases. The CDR3 spans 16 residues. Germline CDR1 SGHNT, CDR2 YYREEE (reference sequence). V gave up 4 bases and J gave up 4 bases; unmatched junction bases: 10. The CDR3 bases are TGTGCCAGCAGCCCCGACAGGGCGTGGGGTAATGAAAAACTGTTTTTT. It codes for CASSPDRAWGNEKLFF.